These 11 T cell receptor beta chains were sequenced from one sample in a study of blood T cell repertoires in COVID-19. Libraries were prepared by immunoSEQ multiplex PCR; TCRdb keeps only in-frame clonotypes and omits some of them. The data contain some 270,000 clones, about 91% of them singletons. Material for sequencing was peripheral blood. The source is a middle-aged woman who had recovered from COVID-19.

The rearrangement joins TRBV11-3 to TRBJ2-3; TRBD1 matches 8 bases. V lost 5 bases, J lost 2 bases, and 6 bases stayed unmatched. Germline V gene lookup returns CDR1 SGHNT and CDR2 YENEEA. This CDR3 is 15 amino acids long. The CDR3 nucleotides read TGTGCCAGCAGCCCCGCGGGACAGGCCACAGATACGCAGTATTTT. This encodes CASSPAGQATDTQYF.

This chain joins TRBV5-1 and TRBJ2-7; 9 positions agree with TRBD1. The CDR3 loop spans 13 amino acids. The V and J ends lost 4 bases and 5 bases, in that order; junction bases with no gene match: 4. The V gene's germline CDR1 is SGHRS and CDR2 YFSETQ. CDR3 loop: CASSGTGLDEQYF. The CDR3 coding sequence is TGCGCCAGCAGCGGGACAGGGTTGGACGAGCAGTACTTC.

The chain uses TRBV19 and TRBJ2-7; 8 nucleotides line up with TRBD1. With V trimmed by 7 bases and J by 2 bases, 7 bases remained unmatched. Germline V CDR1 and CDR2: LNHDA, SQIVND (reference sequence). The CDR3 has 14 residues. In nucleotides, the CDR3 is TGTGCCAGTACAACAGGGGGTAGTACCTACGAGCAGTACTTC. This encodes CASTTGGSTYEQYF.

The chain carries TRBV11-2 and TRBJ2-3, with 7 bases identical to TRBD1. The CDR3 has 18 residues. V was pared by 5 bases and J by 0 bases, with 14 bases of the junction left unmatched. CDR1 and CDR2 (germline): SGHAT, FQNNGV. The CDR3 DNA reads as TGTGCCAGCAGCCCTATTAAAGGACAGGCCTCTAGCACAGATACGCAGTATTTT. Amino acid sequence: CASSPIKGQASSTDTQYF. The whole variable domain, remainder taken from reference TRBV11-2 and TRBJ2-3, is EAGVAQSPRYKIIEKRQSVAFWCNPISGHATLYWYQQILGQGPKLLIQFQNNGVVDDSQLPKDRFSAERLKGVDSTLKIQPAKLEDSAVYLCASSPIKGQASSTDTQYFGPGTRLTVL.

The V gene is TRBV5-1, the J gene TRBJ1-2; TRBD1 matches at 8 bases. In germline, CDR1 is SGHRS, CDR2 YFSETQ. The CDR3 has 14 amino acids. V was clipped by 4 bases and J by 8 bases; unmatched bases: 10. The CDR3 nucleotides are TGCGCCAGCAGCCCAGGACAGGGAGCGAGGGGCTACACCTTC. Translation: CASSPGQGARGYTF.

The chain is built from TRBV9 and TRBJ2-5, with TRBD2 identical over 8 bases. The CDR3 consists of 15 residues. From germline, CDR1 is SGDLS and CDR2 YYNGEE. With 6 bases clipped from V and 2 bases from J, the junction kept 9 bases outside the gene matches. The CDR3 sequence: CASTRGGASQETQYF. CDR3 nucleotides: TGTGCCAGCACCCGGGGGGGGGCCAGTCAAGAGACCCAGTACTTC.

The V and J genes are TRBV5-6 and TRBJ1-3; D gene unclear. Trimming took 1 base from V and 4 from J, leaving 6 bases between them. Germline-derived CDR1 and CDR2 are SGHDT and YYEEEE. The length of the CDR3 is 13 residues. CDR3 region: CASSLQEGNTIYF. CDR3 nucleotides: TGTGCCAGCAGCTTGCAGGAAGGAAACACCATATATTTT.

The gene calls are TRBV5-1 and TRBJ2-3, with 11 bases that match TRBD1. V shed 4 bases and J 7 bases; nucleotides not matched to a gene: 5. Germline V gene data show CDR1 as SGHRS and CDR2 as YFSETQ. The CDR3 has 14 residues. CDR3 region: CASSIGTGGNTQYF. CDR3 DNA: TGCGCCAGCAGCATCGGGACAGGGGGGAATACGCAGTATTTT. The whole variable domain, remainder taken from reference TRBV5-1 and TRBJ2-3, is KAGVTQTPRYLIKTRGQQVTLSCSPISGHRSVSWYQQTPGQGLQFLFEYFSETQRNKGNFPGRFSGRQFSNSRSEMNVSTLELGDSALYLCASSIGTGGNTQYFGPGTRLTVL.

V and J are TRBV7-3 and TRBJ2-7; TRBD1 matches at 8 bases. CDR1 and CDR2 (germline): SGHTA, FQGTGA. J lost 6 bases, V lost 0 bases, and 10 bases had no gene match. The CDR3 loop spans 16 amino acids. The chain's CDR3 is CASSLTPRTGMGEQYF. The CDR3 DNA is TGTGCCAGCAGCTTAACCCCTCGGACAGGGATGGGCGAGCAGTACTTC.

The chain joins TRBV5-1 to TRBJ2-6, with D unclear. V was cut by 5 bases and J by 2 bases, with 2 bases left in between. CDR1 is SGHRS and CDR2 is YFSETQ in the germline V gene. The CDR3 runs 12 residues. This chain's CDR3 is CASSTGANVLTF. The CDR3 DNA follows: TGCGCCAGCAGTACTGGGGCCAACGTCCTGACTTTC.

This chain joins TRBV2 and TRBJ2-2; no definite D call. V lost 2 bases and J lost 6, with 7 bases in between. The CDR3 totals 13 residues. Germline V CDR1 and CDR2: SNHLY, FYNNEI. The CDR3 nucleotides are TGTGCCAGCAGTGAACTAGTGCCCGGGGAGCTGTTTTTT. This sequence encodes CASSELVPGELFF.